A selection of T cell receptor beta chains follows, all from one sample in a study of cytomegalovirus exposure and HLA in healthy donors. Generated by immunoSEQ multiplex PCR, the TCRdb table keeps only in-frame clones and is missing some. Of fewer than 150,000 clones listed, about three quarters are singletons. Sample: PBMCs. The source is a man aged 40-49 years in good health and CMV-seropositive. CDR3s include the opening cysteine and the closing phenylalanine or tryptophan. A D gene is named only where the DNA matches it firmly. Not every row has a clone size; where given, it reads once, few, many or a size class.

TRBD1,TRBV29-1,.,TRBJ2-2,17,CSVPSPGTGGNTGELFF,TGCAGCGTTCCTTCCCCCGGGACAGGGGGCAACACCGGGGAGCTGTTTTTT
.,TRBV6-5,.,TRBJ1-2,16,CASSYPPPGDDYGYTF,TGTGCCAGCAGTTACCCCCCTCCAGGGGATGACTATGGCTACACCTTC
TRBD2,TRBV5-4,.,TRBJ2-3,16,CASSSGTSGSTDTQYF,TGTGCCAGCAGCTCCGGGACTAGCGGAAGCACAGATACGCAGTATTTT
TRBD2,TRBV5-1,few,TRBJ2-1,16,CASSGVAGASYNEQFF,TGCGCCAGCTCTGGAGTAGCGGGGGCCTCCTACAATGAGCAGTTCTTC
TRBD1,TRBV6-6,.,TRBJ2-1,13,CASRLGQGNEQFF,TGTGCCAGCAGGCTTGGACAGGGAAATGAGCAGTTCTTC
.,TRBV10-3,.,TRBJ2-2,16,CAISEGDSRLAGELFF,TGTGCCATCAGTGAGGGGGACTCTAGACTGGCTGGGGAGCTGTTTTTT
.,TRBV7-9,.,TRBJ1-1,13,CASSPGTYTEAFF,TGTGCCAGCAGCCCGGGGACATACACTGAAGCTTTCTTT
TRBD2,TRBV7-2,.,TRBJ2-1,15,CASSASGSSYNEQFF,TGTGCCAGCAGTGCTAGCGGGAGTTCCTACAATGAGCAGTTCTTC
.,TRBV18,.,TRBJ2-1,16,CASSSDSLSSYNEQFF,TGTGCCAGCTCATCGGACTCTTTGAGCTCCTACAATGAGCAGTTCTTC
TRBD2,TRBV4-2,.,TRBJ2-5,15,CASSPSGGTGETQYF,TGTGCCAGCAGCCCTAGCGGGGGGACGGGTGAGACCCAGTACTTC
TRBD1,TRBV19,.,TRBJ2-7,14,CASSSRRDRVEQYF,TGTGCCAGTAGTTCACGCCGGGACAGGGTCGAGCAGTACTTC
TRBD1,TRBV5-1,.,TRBJ1-1,13,CASRGQGGTEAFF,TGCGCCAGCAGGGGACAGGGGGGAACTGAAGCTTTCTTT
TRBD1,TRBV6-6,.,TRBJ2-5,15,CASRPRTGREETQYF,TGTGCCAGCAGACCCCGGACAGGGAGAGAAGAGACCCAGTACTTC
TRBD2,TRBV7-6,.,TRBJ2-5,15,CASSFGTSSVETQYF,TGTGCCAGCAGCTTCGGGACTAGTAGTGTAGAGACCCAGTACTTC
TRBD1,TRBV27,.,TRBJ2-2,15,CASSPRQGAVGELFF,TGTGCCAGCAGTCCCCGACAGGGGGCGGTCGGGGAGCTGTTTTTT
.,TRBV2,once,TRBJ2-3,13,CASSPSLGATEYF,TGTGCCAGCAGTCCTTCCTTGGGGGCCACCGAGTATTTT
TRBD2,TRBV6-1,.,TRBJ2-3,14,CASRKRGVTDTQYF,TGTGCCAGCAGAAAGCGGGGTGTCACAGATACGCAGTATTTT
TRBD1,TRBV2,.,TRBJ1-4,14,CASAGQGAGEKLFF,TGTGCCAGCGCAGGACAGGGGGCAGGGGAAAAACTGTTTTTT
.,TRBV7-9,.,TRBJ2-7,13,CASSWGRMGEQYF,TGTGCCAGCAGCTGGGGGCGCATGGGCGAGCAGTACTTC
.,TRBV5-5,.,TRBJ2-7,15,CASSLERTGYYEQYF,TGTGCCAGCAGCTTGGAACGGACTGGCTACTACGAGCAGTACTTC
.,TRBV7-9,.,TRBJ2-1,14,CASSIADTFNEQFF,TGTGCCAGCAGCATAGCGGACACCTTCAATGAGCAGTTCTTC
TRBD1,TRBV5-6,.,TRBJ2-2,14,CASSFGQDTGELFF,TGTGCCAGCAGCTTTGGACAGGACACCGGGGAGCTGTTTTTT
TRBD1,TRBV5-1,.,TRBJ1-4,16,CASSKGQGETNEKLFF,TGCGCCAGCAGCAAAGGACAGGGAGAGACTAATGAAAAACTGTTTTTT
.,TRBV27,.,TRBJ1-5,16,CASSSKKEGAAQPQHF,TGTGCCAGCAGTTCGAAAAAGGAAGGGGCCGCTCAGCCCCAGCATTTT
.,TRBV9,.,TRBJ2-2,16,CASSVGWRINTGELFF,TGTGCCAGCAGCGTAGGATGGAGAATTAACACCGGGGAGCTGTTTTTT
TRBD1,TRBV29-1,once,TRBJ1-1,14,CSVKDRGPGTEAFF,TGCAGCGTAAAAGACAGGGGGCCGGGGACTGAAGCTTTCTTT
TRBD2,TRBV5-4,.,TRBJ2-5,12,CASSSSGETQYF,TGTGCCAGCAGCTCTAGCGGGGAGACCCAGTACTTC
.,TRBV19,.,TRBJ1-5,15,CASTPGPYSNQPQHF,TGTGCCAGCACTCCTGGGCCGTATAGCAATCAGCCCCAGCATTTT
.,TRBV18,.,TRBJ1-2,17,CASSPVTVAGTNYGYTF,TGTGCCAGCTCACCAGTTACGGTGGCAGGGACTAACTATGGCTACACCTTC
.,TRBV30,few,TRBJ2-3,18,CAWKGASGEGFPKDTQYF,TGTGCCTGGAAAGGGGCTTCGGGAGAGGGATTTCCAAAAGATACGCAGTATTTT
TRBD1,TRBV2,once,TRBJ1-6,16,CASSEARQGSGSPLHF,TGTGCCAGCAGTGAAGCCCGACAGGGGTCCGGTTCACCCCTCCACTTT
TRBD1,TRBV15,.,TRBJ2-7,16,CATSRDLGTGSYEQYF,TGTGCCACCAGCAGAGATTTAGGGACAGGGTCCTACGAGCAGTACTTC
TRBD2,TRBV10-2,.,TRBJ2-1,20,CASSESGLAGTASSYNEQFF,TGCGCCAGCAGTGAGTCGGGTCTAGCGGGGACAGCGAGCTCCTACAATGAGCAGTTCTTC
TRBD1,TRBV7-6,.,TRBJ1-5,13,CASSPGQNQPQHF,TGTGCCAGCAGCCCGGGACAGAATCAGCCCCAGCATTTT
.,TRBV29-1,few,TRBJ1-2,13,CSVEGAGRYGYTF,TGCAGCGTTGAAGGGGCAGGGCGCTATGGCTACACCTTC
TRBD1,TRBV6-5,once,TRBJ2-2,15,CAGSWTGANTGELFF,TGTGCCGGCAGCTGGACAGGGGCGAACACCGGGGAGCTGTTTTTT
.,TRBV4-2,large,TRBJ2-6,17,CASSQPDSSSGANVLTF,TGTGCCAGCAGCCAACCGGACAGCTCCTCTGGGGCCAACGTCCTGACTTTC
TRBD1,TRBV7-2,.,TRBJ1-6,15,CASSSSDRLNSPLHF,TGTGCCAGCAGCTCCTCGGACAGGCTAAATTCACCCCTCCACTTT
TRBD1,TRBV10-3,.,TRBJ2-1,15,CAISPGTGTYNEQFF,TGTGCCATCAGCCCCGGGACAGGGACCTACAATGAGCAGTTCTTC
.,TRBV5-4,.,TRBJ1-1,13,CASSVDRNTEAFF,TGTGCCAGCAGCGTCGACAGGAACACTGAAGCTTTCTTT
TRBD2,TRBV4-1,.,TRBJ2-5,16,CASSQVGLVRGETQYF,TGCGCCAGCAGCCAAGTCGGACTAGTGAGGGGAGAGACCCAGTACTTC
.,TRBV5-1,.,TRBJ1-2,14,CASSLGRGRLGYTF,TGCGCCAGCAGCTTGGGGCGGGGGCGCCTTGGCTACACCTTC
TRBD2,TRBV19,.,TRBJ2-2,15,CASSAGLAPTGELFF,TGTGCCAGTAGTGCAGGACTAGCACCCACCGGGGAGCTGTTTTTT
TRBD1,TRBV6-5,.,TRBJ2-7,15,CASSQLRGQGNEQYF,TGTGCCAGCAGTCAACTGAGGGGACAGGGGAACGAGCAGTACTTC
.,TRBV7-2,few,TRBJ2-1,15,CASSLNVASYNEQFF,TGTGCCAGCAGCTTAAACGTGGCCTCCTACAATGAGCAGTTCTTC
.,TRBV18,.,TRBJ2-3,16,CASSSSNPALSVTQYF,TGTGCCAGCTCATCAAGTAATCCTGCACTTAGTGTTACGCAGTATTTT
.,TRBV4-1,.,TRBJ2-7,15,CASSRYRDTRYEQYF,TGCGCCAGCAGCCGTTACCGGGACACCCGCTACGAGCAGTACTTC
.,TRBV2,.,TRBJ2-7,11,CASSSSYEQYF,TGTGCCAGCAGTTCTTCCTACGAGCAGTACTTC
TRBD2,TRBV30,.,TRBJ2-7,15,CAWSVGAGGLLEQYF,TGTGCCTGGAGTGTAGGAGCGGGAGGCCTCCTGGAGCAGTACTTC
.,TRBV11-2,.,TRBJ1-1,14,CASSWNPDITEAFF,TGTGCCAGCAGCTGGAATCCGGACATCACTGAAGCTTTCTTT
TRBD2,TRBV5-1,.,TRBJ2-7,15,CASSLAGGRAYEQYF,TGCGCCAGCAGCTTGGCGGGAGGCCGCGCCTACGAGCAGTACTTC
.,TRBV7-8,once,TRBJ2-7,14,CASSFGGGSYEQYF,TGTGCCAGCAGCTTCGGGGGCGGGAGTTACGAGCAGTACTTC
TRBD1,TRBV7-9,.,TRBJ1-2,16,CASSPRQGPFGYGYTF,TGTGCCAGCAGCCCCCGACAGGGGCCCTTCGGCTATGGCTACACCTTC
TRBD2,TRBV9,.,TRBJ2-1,15,CASSVASGRGNEQFF,TGTGCCAGCAGCGTAGCTAGCGGGAGAGGTAATGAGCAGTTCTTC
TRBD2,TRBV27,.,TRBJ2-1,15,CASSLSSGSYNEQFF,TGTGCCAGCAGTTTATCTAGCGGGAGTTACAATGAGCAGTTCTTC